The TCR beta chain described here comes from a study of blood T cell repertoires in COVID-19. Study overall: Sample material is recorded as cDNA or gDNA derived from T cells, B-cell-depleted T cells, or PBMCs.

This clone came up once. V lost 6 bases to trimming and J lost 2 bases, with 12 bases between them. Germline V CDR1 and CDR2: SNHLY, FYNNEI. CDR3 size: 14 residues. Only in-frame clones appear in the TCRdb table, and some are missing; sequencing was by immunoSEQ multiplex PCR. The sample comprises about 94,000 clones, more than 65% of which are singletons, and 6.3% rests with the top ten. V usage is TRBV2 and J usage is TRBJ2-3; tentative D call: TRBD1 (5 bases). The TCR originated in a man between 60 and 70 years old with acute or convalescent COVID-19. Specimen: peripheral blood. CDR3 sequence (DNA): TGTGCCAGCAGGCCCAGGGTCAACACAGATACGCAGTATTTT. Protein product: CASRPRVNTDTQYF.